This T cell receptor beta chain derives from a study of shared clonotypes between healthy human individuals. Study-wide results and caveats: The sharing of about 5.3% of naive CD4 clonotypes was seen across a handful of donors.

In replicate PCRs of sorted subsets, roughly 200 ng DNA, approximately 32,000 T cell genomes, was used. TCRdb's copy holds only in-frame clones and misses some; the assay was immunoSEQ multiplex PCR. The table has more than 2 million clones, approximately 95% seen once. Remarks on this clone: Its matching antigen is unknown.

This CDR3 region has 12 residues. V was cut by 4 bases and J by 4 bases, with 8 bases left in between. Germline lookup yields CDR1 SGHDT and CDR2 YYEEEE. This chain uses TRBV5-6 with TRBJ2-5; D uncertain. The sample consisted of naive CD4+ T cells sorted from blood. The subset: CD45RA+ positively selected. The origin of this receptor is a man between 18 and 35 years old in good health. CDR3 nucleotides: TGTGCCAGCAGCCTTGGTCTAGAGACCCAGTACTTC. Translated: CASSLGLETQYF.